The 20 T cell receptor beta chains below all came from one sample that was sequenced in a study of early T cells in non-severe SARS-CoV-2 infection. TCRdb analysed the 5' RACE reads with MiXCR anew, one entry per CDR3 protein. The repertoire consists of 65,000 to 75,000 distinct CDR3 sequences, with around 14% occurring once and the leading ten covering 5.2%. Sequenced input: whole blood. The receptors come from an adult who was a healthcare worker with PCR-confirmed SARS-CoV-2 infection or an uninfected control (not recorded which).

This clonotype has only a few counts. This chain connects TRBV5-4 to TRBJ2-3, with D perhaps matching TRBD1 or TRBD2 (6 bases each). The CDR3 contains 15 residues. Germline V gene sequence: CDR1 SGHNT, CDR2 YYREEE (reference sequence). The V and J ends lost 4 bases and 5 bases respectively, with 17 bases between them. Here the CDR3 reads CASSLGQGREDTQYF. DNA of the CDR3: TGTGCCAGCAGCCTTGGTCAGGGGCGGGAAGATACGCAGTATTTT. Together with reference TRBV5-4 and TRBJ2-3, the CDR3 gives the full variable domain: ETGVTQSPTHLIKTRGQQVTLRCSSQSGHNTVSWYQQALGQGPQFIFQYYREEENGRGNFPPRFSGLQFPNYSSELNVNALELDDSALYLCASSLGQGREDTQYFGPGTRLTVL.

The genes are TRBV14 and TRBJ2-1, with D hard to call. This CDR3 spans 15 amino acids. Germline V gene data show CDR1 as SGHDN and CDR2 as FVKESK. Trimming removed 2 bases from V and 0 bases from J, with 8 bases in between. The CDR3 here is CASSQYWGSYNEQFF. Written as DNA, the CDR3 is TGTGCCAGCAGCCAATACTGGGGCTCCTACAATGAGCAGTTCTTC. The entire variable domain, with the rest obtained from reference TRBV14 and TRBJ2-1, is as follows: EAGVTQFPSHSVIEKGQTVTLRCDPISGHDNLYWYRRVMGKEIKFLLHFVKESKQDESGMPNNRFLAERTGGTYSTLKVQPAELEDSGVYFCASSQYWGSYNEQFFGPGTRLTVL.

The chain has TRBV7-6 and TRBJ2-1, with D possibly TRBD1 on 6 matching bases. Germline loops: CDR1 SGHVS, CDR2 FNYEAQ. With 0 bases removed from V and 0 bases from J, the gap between germline ends came to 6 bases. The CDR3 is made up of 15 amino acids. The CDR3: CASSLADSSYNEQFF. The CDR3 DNA is TGTGCCAGCAGCTTAGCGGACAGCTCCTACAATGAGCAGTTCTTC.

The chain employs TRBV29-1 and TRBJ2-5; tentative D call: TRBD2 (7 bases). V was pared by 4 bases and J by 1 base, with 10 bases between. This CDR3 contains 13 residues. CDR1 SQVTM and CDR2 ANQGSEA come from the germline V gene. The CDR3 loop reads CSVGGGLQETQYF. CDR3 DNA: TGCAGCGTTGGCGGGGGCCTCCAAGAGACCCAGTACTTC.

This sequence joins TRBV6-1 and TRBJ2-7; TRBD2 agrees at 7 bases. The V gene's germline CDR1 is MNHNS and CDR2 SASEGT. The CDR3 is made up of 15 amino acids. V was pared by 3 bases and J by 12 bases, with 17 bases of the junction left unmatched. The CDR3: CASSEYSAGVWQAYF. CDR3 in DNA: TGTGCCAGCAGTGAGTATTCGGCGGGAGTATGGCAGGCGTACTTC.

This clonotype was counted many times. The J gene is TRBJ2-7, the V gene TRBV6-1, with a weak D call TRBD2 (5 bases). The CDR3 is made up of 16 amino acids. Germline CDR1 is MNHNS and CDR2 is SASEGT. V lost 1 base, J lost 0 bases, and 13 bases lay in between. CDR3 residues: CASSEVTGGGSYEQYF. CDR3 in DNA: TGTGCCAGCAGTGAAGTAACCGGCGGAGGCTCCTACGAGCAGTACTTC.

This clonotype was observed many times. This chain links TRBV5-1 with TRBJ2-7, with D unclear. Per germline, CDR1 SGHRS and CDR2 YFSETQ. The CDR3 is 13 amino acids. Trimming removed 0 bases at V and 3 bases at J, with 7 bases between. The CDR3 here is CASSLVRSYEQYF. CDR3 coding DNA: TGCGCCAGCAGCTTGGTGCGGAGCTACGAGCAGTACTTC.

The sample holds a few counts of this clonotype. The chain employs TRBV5-5 and TRBJ1-1; D call uncertain. The CDR3 sequence is 12 residues long. Germline values: CDR1 SGHKS, CDR2 YYEKEE (reference sequence). V dropped 0 bases and J dropped 9 bases, with 9 bases sitting between them. As DNA, the CDR3 is TGTGCCAGCAGCTTGGTCGCGTCCCAAGCTTTCTTT. Translating it yields CASSLVASQAFF.

The chain links TRBV2 to TRBJ2-1; D is unclear. The germline V gene encodes CDR1 SNHLY and CDR2 FYNNEI. This CDR3 region has 11 residues. The V and J ends lost 7 bases and 8 bases respectively, with 9 bases between them. The CDR3 DNA reads TGTGCCAGCAAGACTGACGATGAGCAGTTCTTC. Translation: CASKTDDEQFF.

V is TRBV7-3 and J is TRBJ2-2; 11 bases match TRBD1. The germline V gene encodes CDR1 SGHTA and CDR2 FQGTGA. The CDR3 is made up of 16 amino acids. V trimming: 4 bases; J trimming: 4 bases; junction bases outside the gene matches: 5. CDR3 sequence reads: CASSSGGTGGTGELFF. The DNA of the CDR3 is TGTGCCAGCAGCTCCGGGGGGACAGGGGGCACCGGGGAGCTGTTTTTT.

The rearrangement uses TRBV29-1 and TRBJ1-2; D uncertain. V lost 0 bases to trimming and J lost 0 bases, with 5 bases between them. CDR1 is SQVTM and CDR2 is ANQGSEA in the germline V gene. This CDR3 comprises 13 residues. DNA of the CDR3: TGCAGCGTTGAAGAAACAGCTAACTATGGCTACACCTTC. Translated: CSVEETANYGYTF.

This clonotype was seen at least ten times. The rearrangement links TRBV29-1 to TRBJ1-1; D uncertain. The CDR3 runs 14 residues. CDR1 and CDR2 from the germline V gene are SQVTM and ANQGSEA. Trimming took 3 bases from V and 4 from J, leaving 15 bases between them. CDR3 amino acids: CSVDFRATGTEAFF. As DNA, the CDR3 is TGCAGCGTTGATTTCCGGGCTACTGGCACTGAAGCTTTCTTT.

The chain recombines TRBV12-5 with TRBJ2-1; weak D call: TRBD2 (6 bases). Trimming left V 6 bases short and J 8 bases short, with 23 bases between. Looked up from germline, CDR1 is LGHNT and CDR2 is FRNRAP. CDR3 length equals 16 residues. The CDR3 DNA follows: TGTGCTAGTGGGACCGAAGGGTGGACGGAGGGCGATGAGCAGTTCTTC. This sequence encodes CASGTEGWTEGDEQFF.

There are a few counts of this clonotype. The chain employs TRBV5-1 and TRBJ2-2; D may correspond to TRBD1 or TRBD2 (5 bases each). V lost 2 bases to trimming and J lost 6 bases, with 17 bases between them. CDR1 is SGHRS and CDR2 is YFSETQ in the germline V gene. The CDR3 runs 16 residues. CDR3 nucleotides: TGCGCCAGCAGCTTTTCAGGGAGAGGAAACCCCGGGGAGCTGTTTTTT. It specifies CASSFSGRGNPGELFF.

This clonotype has ten or more counts. This rearrangement joins TRBV6-1 to TRBJ2-6; no definite D call. With 8 bases removed from V and 0 bases from J, the gap between germline ends came to 8 bases. The CDR3 contains 14 residues. Germline V gene data show CDR1 as MNHNS and CDR2 as SASEGT. CDR3 DNA: TGTGCCAGCTCTCCACACTCTGGGGCCAACGTCCTGACTTTC. Its protein is CASSPHSGANVLTF.

The V and J genes are TRBV29-1 and TRBJ2-7, with D unclear. The CDR3 covers 11 residues. V was pared by 2 bases and J by 5 bases, with 7 bases between. Germline V gives CDR1 SQVTM, CDR2 ANQGSEA. The CDR3 loop reads CSVEIANEQYF. For the CDR3, the DNA is TGCAGCGTTGAAATAGCTAACGAGCAGTACTTC.

V usage is TRBV4-3 and J usage is TRBJ2-7; a weak D match, TRBD2 (5 bases). The ends were cut back, 0 bases at V and 2 bases at J, with 14 bases in the middle. The CDR3 sequence is 16 residues long. Germline assignment: CDR1 LGHNA and CDR2 YSLEER. The CDR3 coding sequence is TGCGCCAGCAGCCAAGAACTAGGGCCGACGACCTACGAGCAGTACTTC. Its protein is CASSQELGPTTYEQYF.

The sample holds a few counts of this clonotype. This CDR3 is CASRARQGGTDTQYF. CDR3 nucleotides: TGTGCCAGCAGAGCGAGACAGGGTGGCACAGATACGCAGTATTTT. This chain joins TRBV6-1 and TRBJ2-3, with 7 bases fitting TRBD1. Germline V CDR1 and CDR2: MNHNS, SASEGT. This CDR3 has 15 residues. V was pared by 6 bases and J by 1 base, with 7 bases of the junction left unmatched.

The V call is TRBV30, the J call TRBJ2-7; D ambiguous. The CDR3 has 11 amino acids. Germline values: CDR1 GTSNPN, CDR2 SVGIG (reference sequence). V was pared by 0 bases and J by 4 bases, with 4 bases between. This CDR3 is CAWSVGYEQYF. Here the CDR3 DNA reads TGTGCCTGGAGTGTAGGGTACGAGCAGTACTTC.

The chain employs TRBV19 and TRBJ2-7; D perhaps matches TRBD1 (5 bases). CDR1 and CDR2 (germline): LNHDA, SQIVND (reference sequence). Trimming took off 2 bases at V and 6 bases at J, with 17 bases between the two ends. The CDR3 consists of 15 residues. The CDR3 coding sequence is TGTGCCAGTAGTATAAGGGCGGACATGATCCTCGAGCAGTACTTC. Protein: CASSIRADMILEQYF.